This TCR beta chain was sequenced for a study of blood T cell repertoires in COVID-19. Study-wide context: PBMCs, B-cell-depleted T cells, or T cells were the source of the cDNA or gDNA that made up the material.

Trimming at V came to 5 bases and at J to 6 bases, leaving 10 bases not matched to a gene. The CDR3 is 15 residues long. The V gene's germline CDR1 is SEHNR and CDR2 FQNEAQ (reference sequence). Measured with immunoSEQ multiplex PCR; TCRdb has only the in-frame clones, and not every one. Altogether over 150,000 clones are present, about 89% being singletons, with the ten largest covering 0.5% to 0.6%. The chain combines TRBV7-9 with TRBJ2-3; 8 nucleotides line up with TRBD2. What was sequenced was peripheral blood. The TCR sequence derives from a man in his forties or fifties with acute or convalescent COVID-19. CDR3: CASSRSGSLWDTQYF. The CDR3 DNA sequence: TGTGCCAGCAGCCGCAGCGGGAGCCTCTGGGATACGCAGTATTTT.